Given below is one T cell receptor (beta chain) in context. Its antigen is undetermined. These data are taken from a study of OX40 agonist ivuxolimab in advanced cancers. Some clones are missing from TCRdb's copy, which holds only in-frame ones; the method was immunoSEQ multiplex PCR. The sample has fewer than 70,000 clones; roughly nine tenths are singletons. Study-level findings and limits: CD4+ and CD8+ blood T cells expanded clonally by week 6 at 0.1 to 3.0 mg/kg.

The CDR3 length is 16 residues. Germline assignment: CDR1 SEHNR and CDR2 FQNEAQ (reference sequence). V lost 7 bases to trimming and J lost 3 bases, with 19 bases between them. The material sequenced was CD4+ or CD8+ T cells sorted from blood, taken in a trial of the OX40 agonist ivuxolimab. The receptor was isolated from an adult with an advanced solid tumor such as melanoma, head and neck, liver or kidney cancer. This sequence joins TRBV7-9 and TRBJ2-1; tentative D call: TRBD2 (7 bases). The CDR3 region has the DNA TGTGCCAGCACCATGGGGGGGGCTAGCGGCTACAATGAGCAGTTCTTC. Its translation is CASTMGGASGYNEQFF. The full variable domain, rest sourced from reference TRBV7-9 and TRBJ2-1, is DTGVSQNPRHKITKRGQNVTFRCDPISEHNRLYWYRQTLGQGPEFLTYFQNEAQLEKSRLLSDRFSAERPKGSFSTLEIQRTEQGDSAMYLCASTMGGASGYNEQFFGPGTRLTVL.